The 31 T cell receptor beta chains listed next were all sequenced from one sample in a study of blood T cell repertoires in COVID-19 (dated by TCRdb to the early 2020s). The library relied on the immunoSEQ multiplex PCR assay. This is the immuneACCESS table as TCRdb keeps it, with only in-frame sequences that have V and J called. A part of the clones is gone; compared with another copy, unresolved V genes explain less than half, and the rest is unexplained. This sample is represented by approximately 320,000 clones; 65% to 90% of them were singletons. The ten largest clones capture 7.2% of the sample. The specimen sequenced was peripheral blood. The receptors were gathered from a human donor in a cohort sampled during active COVID-19.

The gene calls are TRBV7-9 and TRBJ2-7; 10 positions match TRBD1. Germline V gives CDR1 SEHNR, CDR2 FQNEAQ (reference sequence). The CDR3 extends over 14 amino acids. V was clipped by 3 bases and J by 5 bases; unmatched bases: 4. The CDR3 reads CASSFDRGQNEQYF. The CDR3 nucleotides read TGTGCCAGCAGCTTCGACAGGGGGCAGAACGAGCAGTACTTC.

V and J are TRBV5-1 and TRBJ2-7; 8 nucleotides agree with TRBD1. This CDR3 has 15 amino acids. V was pared by 0 bases and J by 3 bases, with 5 bases of the junction left unmatched. CDR1 and CDR2 (germline): SGHRS, YFSETQ. The CDR3 bases are TGCGCCAGCAGCTTGGGACAGGGGTTGGTCTACGAGCAGTACTTC. This sequence encodes CASSLGQGLVYEQYF.

In its sample, this clone was seen once. V usage is TRBV5-1 and J usage is TRBJ1-2; no definite D call. Germline lookup yields CDR1 SGHRS and CDR2 YFSETQ. This CDR3 has 15 residues. Trimming removed 0 bases from V and 7 bases from J, with 16 bases in between. DNA for the CDR3: TGCGCCAGCAGCTTGGATTATTACGCCGGGTCTGGCTACACCTTC. It yields the protein CASSLDYYAGSGYTF.

The chain has TRBV27 and TRBJ1-2; D gene uncertain. Deletions cut 6 bases from V and 4 bases from J, with 15 bases between. The CDR3 has 14 amino acids. Germline CDR1 and CDR2: MNHEY and SMNVEV (reference sequence). The CDR3 DNA reads TGTGCCAGCAGCCGAGGGTGGCAATCCTATGGCTACACCTTC. Amino acids: CASSRGWQSYGYTF.

This chain joins TRBV6-5 and TRBJ1-1, with D uncertain. V was cut by 4 bases and J by 0 bases, with 12 bases left in between. Looked up from germline, CDR1 is MNHEY and CDR2 is SVGAGI. The CDR3 sequence is 15 residues long. The CDR3 loop is CASSSTQVMNTEAFF. The CDR3 nucleotides read TGTGCCAGCAGTTCTACGCAGGTCATGAACACTGAAGCTTTCTTT.

The chain links TRBV28 to TRBJ2-3, with 10 positions matching TRBD2. CDR1 MDHEN and CDR2 SYDVKM come from the germline V gene. The CDR3 contains 15 residues. V lost 3 bases to trimming and J lost 1 base; unmatched junction nucleotides: 1. CDR3 loop: CASSFLAGGTDTQYF. The CDR3 DNA follows: TGTGCCAGCAGTTTCCTAGCGGGGGGCACAGATACGCAGTATTTT.

The chain has TRBV6-5 and TRBJ1-1, with a tentative D call TRBD1 (6 bases). The CDR3 runs 16 residues. Germline assignment: CDR1 MNHEY and CDR2 SVGAGI. Between the trimmed V and J ends, which lost 0 bases and 5 bases, there was a span of 16 bases. The CDR3 sequence is CASSYSTAGGVTEAFF. The DNA of the CDR3 is TGTGCCAGCAGTTACTCGACGGCGGGGGGCGTTACTGAAGCTTTCTTT.

The rearrangement uses TRBV29-1 and TRBJ2-7, with 8 nucleotides matching TRBD1. J lost 0 bases, V lost 6 bases, and 7 bases had no gene match. Germline V gene sequence: CDR1 SQVTM, CDR2 ANQGSEA. The length of the CDR3 is 14 residues. CDR3 protein: CSVGTGTSSYEQYF. CDR3 sequence (DNA): TGCAGCGTCGGGACAGGAACCAGCTCCTACGAGCAGTACTTC.

This clone was seen more than once but under ten times. The chain employs TRBV27 and TRBJ1-5; D not resolved. The germline V gene has CDR1 MNHEY and CDR2 SMNVEV (reference sequence). The CDR3 is 15 residues long. The germline V and J ends were trimmed by 6 bases and 0 bases, with 12 bases remaining between them. The CDR3 is CASSPRQPSNQPQHF. The CDR3 DNA reads TGTGCCAGCAGCCCCAGGCAGCCTAGCAATCAGCCCCAGCATTTT.

This chain connects TRBV19 to TRBJ1-2; 9 nucleotides line up with TRBD1. The CDR3 loop spans 16 amino acids. Germline V gene lookup returns CDR1 LNHDA and CDR2 SQIVND (reference sequence). V was clipped by 0 bases and J by 4 bases; unmatched bases: 6. The CDR3 sequence is CASSIDLPTGGYGYTF. CDR3 sequence (DNA): TGTGCCAGTAGTATAGATCTTCCGACAGGGGGCTATGGCTACACCTTC.

On this clone: Other DNA sequences within the sample encode an identical CDR3. The genes are TRBV2 and TRBJ2-7; D not resolved. The CDR3 length is 10 residues. From germline, CDR1 is SNHLY and CDR2 FYNNEI. V shed 6 bases and J shed 3 bases, with 3 bases lying between them. CDR3 sequence: CASSIYEQYF. The DNA of the CDR3 is TGTGCCAGCAGCATCTACGAGCAGTACTTC.

This chain connects TRBV29-1 to TRBJ2-1; TRBD1 matches at 10 bases. The CDR3 length is 14 residues. The germline gives CDR1 SQVTM, CDR2 ANQGSEA. The V gene end was trimmed by 6 bases and the J gene end by 5 bases; junction bases not matched to a gene: 7. DNA for the CDR3: TGCAGCGTCGCGGGACAGGGGACCAACAATGAGCAGTTCTTC. This sequence encodes CSVAGQGTNNEQFF.

The rearrangement uses TRBV18 and TRBJ2-7; a weak D match, TRBD2 (5 bases). Germline CDR1 and CDR2: KGHSH and LQKENI. Trimming took 2 bases from V and 0 from J, leaving 11 bases between them. The length of the CDR3 is 15 residues. The CDR3 DNA sequence: TGTGCCAGCTCACCAATGGGGAGCGGCTCCTACGAGCAGTACTTC. Protein: CASSPMGSGSYEQYF.

The CDR3 reads CASSQRVAAGGINYGYTF. The CDR3 DNA sequence: TGCGCCAGCAGCCAGCGGGTTGCGGCAGGGGGCATTAACTATGGCTACACCTTC. This chain connects TRBV4-1 to TRBJ1-2; TRBD1 aligns across 8 bases. Germline CDR1 reads MGHRA; CDR2 reads YSYEKL. Losses at the gene ends were 3 bases for V and 1 base for J; bases not matched to a gene: 13. CDR3 length: 18 amino acids.

This sequence joins TRBV19 and TRBJ1-2; TRBD1 is a possible D gene (5 bases). This CDR3 comprises 14 residues. V shed 5 bases and J shed 4 bases, with 14 bases lying between them. CDR1 and CDR2 from the germline V gene are LNHDA and SQIVND (reference sequence). The CDR3 sequence: CASSPRVWGYGYTF. DNA of the CDR3: TGTGCCAGTAGTCCCAGGGTTTGGGGCTATGGCTACACCTTC.

The chain is built from TRBV19 and TRBJ2-7; 8 bases are shared with TRBD1. CDR1 LNHDA and CDR2 SQIVND come from the germline V gene (reference sequence). V shed 6 bases, J shed 6 bases, and the junction held 10 bases outside the gene matches. This CDR3 is built from 14 residues. The CDR3 here is CASSVTGDVFEQYF. In nucleotides, the CDR3 is TGTGCCAGTAGCGTGACAGGGGATGTCTTCGAGCAGTACTTC.

J is TRBJ2-3 and V is TRBV5-8; possibly TRBD2 for D (6 bases). V was shortened by 10 bases and J by 6 bases, with 15 bases between the two germline ends. The CDR3 runs 12 residues. Looked up from germline, CDR1 is SGHTS and CDR2 is YDEGEE. CDR3 DNA: TGTGCCTTACGGGGGACCCACGATACGCAGTATTTT. Its protein product is CALRGTHDTQYF.

This clone was counted a few times. The chain uses TRBV30 and TRBJ2-3; 8 bases line up with TRBD2. V trimming: 0 bases; J trimming: 3 bases; junction bases outside the gene matches: 2. CDR1 GTSNPN and CDR2 SVGIG come from the germline V gene (reference sequence). This CDR3 spans 14 amino acids. CDR3 nucleotide sequence: TGTGCCTGGAGTGTTAGCGGGGTTACAGATACGCAGTATTTT. Amino acid sequence: CAWSVSGVTDTQYF.

This chain connects TRBV10-3 to TRBJ1-1; a possible D gene is TRBD1 (6 bases). The V and J ends lost 5 bases and 1 base respectively, with 8 bases between them. The germline CDR1 and CDR2 sequences are ENHRY and SYGVKD. CDR3 length: 13 amino acids. CDR3 DNA: TGTGCCATCAGTATCAGGGGGAACACTGAAGCTTTCTTT. Its protein product is CAISIRGNTEAFF.

This chain connects TRBV10-3 to TRBJ1-1, with 7 nucleotides matching TRBD1. The trim removed 10 bases at V and 8 bases at J, leaving 7 bases unmatched. CDR1 is ENHRY, CDR2 SYGVKD, per germline. CDR3 length: 11 residues. The chain's CDR3 is CATLTGTEAFF. The CDR3 region has the DNA TGTGCCACCCTGACAGGGACCGAAGCTTTCTTT.

The rearrangement uses TRBV6-5 and TRBJ1-2; D might be TRBD1 (6 bases). Trimming removed 6 bases at V and 7 bases at J, with 18 bases between. In germline, CDR1 is MNHEY, CDR2 SVGAGI. The CDR3 is 14 residues long. This CDR3 is CASSGTSPGSGYTF. The CDR3 coding sequence is TGTGCCAGCAGCGGGACATCCCCCGGGTCTGGCTACACCTTC.

The gene calls are TRBV7-7 and TRBJ2-1, with 7 bases matching TRBD1. V shed 4 bases and J 7 bases; nucleotides not matched to a gene: 1. Germline V CDR1 and CDR2: SSHAT, FNYEAQ (reference sequence). This CDR3 is built from 12 residues. The CDR3 nucleotides read TGTGCCAGCAGCTCGACAGGGAATGAGCAGTTCTTC. Protein sequence: CASSSTGNEQFF.

The chain has TRBV3-1 (or the pseudogene TRBV3-2) and TRBJ1-1; D may be TRBD1 (6 bases). In germline, CDR1 is LGHDT, CDR2 YNNKEL (reference sequence). The CDR3 has 15 amino acids. Deletions cut 6 bases from V and 4 bases from J, with 18 bases between. The CDR3 loop is CASSPAGGARTEAFF. For the CDR3, the DNA is TGTGCCAGCAGTCCAGCCGGGGGGGCGCGCACTGAAGCTTTCTTT.

This sequence joins TRBV3-1 (or the pseudogene TRBV3-2) and TRBJ2-6; D unclear. This CDR3 has 15 residues. Per the germline V gene, CDR1 is LGHDT and CDR2 is YNNKEL (reference sequence). Trimming cost V 4 bases and J 0 bases, with 7 bases left between them. CDR3 sequence: CASSPGTSGANVLTF. CDR3 in DNA: TGTGCCAGCAGCCCAGGAACCTCTGGGGCCAACGTCCTGACTTTC.

The CDR3 nucleotides read TGTGCCAGCAGTGAAGGGAGAGCGGGGGGTTACGAGCAGTACTTC. Residues: CASSEGRAGGYEQYF. The J gene is TRBJ2-7, the V gene TRBV6-1; 9 nucleotides agree with TRBD2. Germline trimming cut 1 base from V and 4 bases from J; bases unmatched to any gene: 5. CDR1 is MNHNS, CDR2 SASEGT, per germline. This CDR3 region has 15 residues.

The rearrangement uses TRBV27 and TRBJ2-7, with 10 bases identical to TRBD1. The CDR3 consists of 14 residues. Germline CDR1 is MNHEY and CDR2 is SMNVEV (reference sequence). V lost 9 bases and J lost 5; bases outside the gene matches: 10. CDR3: CASSMTGGLDEQYF. Here the CDR3 DNA reads TGTGCCAGTAGCATGACAGGGGGCTTGGACGAGCAGTACTTC.

V is TRBV9 and J is TRBJ1-5; D not resolved. The CDR3 loop spans 13 amino acids. Looked up from germline, CDR1 is SGDLS and CDR2 is YYNGEE. Trimming took off 3 bases at V and 7 bases at J, with 11 bases between the two ends. The CDR3 DNA reads TGTGCCAGCAGCGACGGGTTGTTCCAGCCCCAGCATTTT. Amino acid sequence: CASSDGLFQPQHF.

This clone showed up just a few times. The chain couples TRBV5-1 to TRBJ2-7; 9 positions match TRBD1. The CDR3 has 14 amino acids. Germline CDR1 reads SGHRS; CDR2 reads YFSETQ. With 0 bases clipped from V and 6 bases from J, the junction kept 4 bases outside the gene matches. The CDR3 loop is CASSLVGQGAEQYF. DNA for the CDR3: TGCGCCAGCAGCTTGGTGGGACAGGGCGCCGAGCAGTACTTC.

This rearrangement joins TRBV3-1 (or the pseudogene TRBV3-2) to TRBJ2-7; 8 nucleotides line up with TRBD2. This CDR3 spans 15 amino acids. CDR1 is LGHDT and CDR2 is YNNKEL in the germline V gene (reference sequence). Trimming removed 2 bases from V and 5 bases from J; junction bases left unmatched: 8. The CDR3 spells CASSQRGGPVDEQYF. CDR3 DNA: TGTGCCAGCAGCCAACGGGGGGGACCAGTCGACGAGCAGTACTTC.

This chain links TRBV6-5 with TRBJ1-6; TRBD1 is a possible D gene (6 bases). Germline CDR1 MNHEY, CDR2 SVGAGI. This CDR3 spans 14 amino acids. Trimming removed 6 bases at V and 6 bases at J, with 12 bases between. CDR3: CASRLGHGNSPLHF. CDR3 coding DNA: TGTGCCAGCAGACTGGGACACGGTAATTCACCCCTCCACTTT.

This chain joins TRBV9 and TRBJ1-4, with unresolved D. Trimming pared 0 bases from V and 3 bases from J, leaving 9 bases between. The CDR3 length is 15 residues. Looked up from germline, CDR1 is SGDLS and CDR2 is YYNGEE. The CDR3 region is CASSVGGLANEKLFF. CDR3 in DNA: TGTGCCAGCAGCGTAGGAGGTTTAGCTAATGAAAAACTGTTTTTT.